The 30 T cell receptor beta chains below come from one sample, sequenced in a study of metastatic and nonmetastatic thyroid tumors. TCRdb used MiXCR to call clones anew from the PCR reads. The sample includes thousands of clones, about 32% of them seen just once. Ahead of thyroid surgery, no patient had received treatment of any kind. The sequenced material came from tumor tissue. The source is a female donor with papillary thyroid cancer or a benign thyroid nodule (not recorded which). Some clones in this sample may be carry-over from other donors' samples.

The rearrangement links TRBV28 to TRBJ1-5; D possibly corresponds to TRBD1 (5 bases). The CDR3 covers 16 residues. The V end was cut by 2 bases, the J end by 6 bases, with 17 bases between. Looked up from germline, CDR1 is MDHEN and CDR2 is SYDVKM. In nucleotides, the CDR3 is TGTGCCAGCAGTTTAAACCAGGGATACGTGGTTCAGCCCCAGCATTTT. Translated: CASSLNQGYVVQPQHF.

Remarks on this clone: The CDR3 carries no conserved terminal phenylalanine or tryptophan, so it likely arises from a read error. Because the CDR3's place on the DNA is in doubt, the DNA is left out and the CDR3 is given as listed by TCRdb. V usage is TRBV7-2 and J usage is TRBJ2-2; the table's D call TRBD2 went unverified against the DNA. Germline CDR1 SGHTA, CDR2 FQGNSA. A total of 10 residues make up the CDR3, ends included. The CDR3: CASSSPRGLA.

V is TRBV28 and J is TRBJ2-1; D is unresolved. V was clipped by 2 bases and J by 7 bases, with 6 bases between them. The germline gives CDR1 MDHEN, CDR2 SYDVKM. This CDR3 is 12 amino acids long. The CDR3 reads CASSLQENEQFF. For the CDR3, the DNA is TGTGCCAGCAGTTTACAAGAAAATGAGCAGTTCTTC.

V usage is TRBV6-5 and J usage is TRBJ1-6, with 9 nucleotides matching TRBD1. This CDR3 has 15 residues. Germline V gene data show CDR1 as MNHEY and CDR2 as SVGAGI. V shed 0 bases and J 7 bases; nucleotides not matched to a gene: 1. The CDR3 is CASSYSTGGNSPLHF. The CDR3 DNA follows: TGTGCCAGCAGTTACTCGACAGGGGGAAATTCACCCCTCCACTTT.

This clone is medium-sized (0.01 to 0.1%) in the sample. The V call is TRBV4-3, the J call TRBJ2-7, with 7 positions matching TRBD1. Trimming took 0 bases from V and 2 from J; bases not matched to a gene: 1. The CDR3 consists of 14 residues. Germline CDR1 reads LGHNA; CDR2 reads YSLEER. CDR3: CASSQDTGAYEQYF. The CDR3 bases are TGCGCCAGCAGCCAAGATACAGGGGCCTACGAGCAGTACTTC.

The chain joins TRBV20-1 to TRBJ1-6; the D is unclear. Trimming removed 2 bases at V and 11 bases at J, with 10 bases between. From germline, CDR1 is DFQATT and CDR2 SNEGSKA (reference sequence). The CDR3 is 12 amino acids. CDR3 in DNA: TGCAGTGCTAGATGGAATTCGACACCCCTCCACTTT. Residues: CSARWNSTPLHF.

Relative to its sample, this clone is medium-sized (0.01 to 0.1%). The chain uses TRBV5-8 and TRBJ1-4; D is unresolved. With 7 bases removed from V and 11 bases from J, the gap between germline ends came to 18 bases. CDR1 SGHTS and CDR2 YDEGEE come from the germline V gene. The CDR3 length is 13 residues. CDR3 DNA sequence: TGTGCCAGCTCCACAGACGGATTCGGGAAACTGTTTTTT. Encoded protein: CASSTDGFGKLFF. Using reference TRBV5-8 and TRBJ1-4 for the parts outside the CDR3, the full variable domain is EAGVTQSPTHLIKTRGQQATLRCSPISGHTSVYWYQQALGLGLQFLLWYDEGEERNRGNFPPRFSGRQFPNYSSELNVNALELEDSALYLCASSTDGFGKLFFGSGTQLSVL.

In regard to this clone: A much larger clone sits a single nucleotide away, making a read error possible. Other nucleotide sequences in the sample specify the same CDR3. The chain employs TRBV7-2 and TRBJ1-6; perhaps TRBD1 as D (6 bases). CDR1 is SGHTA, CDR2 FQGNSA, per germline. The CDR3 has 13 amino acids. V was shortened by 3 bases and J by 13 bases, with 13 bases between the two germline ends. This chain's CDR3 is CASSLTGESPLHF. In nucleotides, the CDR3 is TGTGCCAGCAGCTTGACAGGAGAATCGCCCCTCCACTTT. The complete variable domain, with remaining parts taken from reference TRBV7-2 and TRBJ1-6, reads GAGVSQSPSNKVTEKGKDVELRCDPISGHTALYWYRQSLGQGLEFLIYFQGNSAPDKSGLPSDRFSAERTGGSVSTLTIQRTQQEDSAVYLCASSLTGESPLHFGNGTRLTVT.

V usage is TRBV5-1 and J usage is TRBJ2-7, with 10 bases matching TRBD1. The CDR3 is 14 amino acids. The germline V gene has CDR1 SGHRS and CDR2 YFSETQ. V shed 2 bases and J 4 bases; nucleotides not matched to a gene: 3. In DNA, the CDR3 is TGCGCCAGCAGCTTCGGGACAGGGGCATACGAGCAGTACTTC. Its protein is CASSFGTGAYEQYF.

The chain links TRBV11-3 to TRBJ2-7; the match to TRBD1 covers 7 bases. This CDR3 has 16 amino acids. The V and J ends lost 5 bases and 1 base, in that order; junction bases with no gene match: 11. CDR1 is SGHNT and CDR2 is YENEEA in the germline V gene. The CDR3 region has the DNA TGTGCCAGCAGCGGATACAACAGGGGCCTATCCTACGAGCAGTACTTC. Encoded protein: CASSGYNRGLSYEQYF.

V usage is TRBV7-3 and J usage is TRBJ2-7; 7 nucleotides align to TRBD2. From germline, CDR1 is SGHTA and CDR2 FQGTGA. This CDR3 is built from 13 residues. V was pared by 8 bases and J by 4 bases, with 8 bases of the junction left unmatched. CDR3 residues: CASGPGEGYEQYF. Written as DNA, the CDR3 is TGTGCCAGCGGACCCGGGGAGGGGTACGAGCAGTACTTC.

This clone ranks as medium-sized. The V and J genes are TRBV9 and TRBJ2-1; possibly TRBD1 or TRBD2 for D (5 bases each). V lost 6 bases to trimming and J lost 9 bases, with 22 bases between them. CDR1 is SGDLS, CDR2 YYNGEE, per germline. This CDR3 is built from 15 residues. CDR3 DNA sequence: TGTGCCAGCAATACCGGGACCGCCGCCATCGGTGAGCAGTTCTTC. Amino acid sequence: CASNTGTAAIGEQFF.

This clone is large. The chain recombines TRBV6-1 with TRBJ1-3; D is unclear. V was shortened by 7 bases and J by 0 bases, with 16 bases between the two germline ends. Looked up from germline, CDR1 is MNHNS and CDR2 is SASEGT. The length of the CDR3 is 16 residues. CDR3 loop: CASNRGGGLSGNTIYF. In nucleotides, the CDR3 is TGTGCCAGCAATCGGGGAGGAGGGCTCTCTGGAAACACCATATATTTT.

This clone was counted only a few times. This chain joins TRBV11-2 and TRBJ2-5; 9 positions agree with TRBD2. CDR3 size: 16 residues. The V gene end was trimmed by 7 bases and the J gene end by 5 bases; junction bases not matched to a gene: 14. The germline gives CDR1 SGHAT, CDR2 FQNNGV. Written as DNA, the CDR3 is TGTGCCAGCACCCGATCGGCTAGCGGGGTTGGGGAGACCCAGTACTTC. It yields the protein CASTRSASGVGETQYF.

In the case of this clone: The missing conserved phenylalanine or tryptophan at the end of this CDR3 makes a read error likely. This sequence joins TRBV4-1 and TRBJ2-2; D perhaps matches TRBD2 (6 bases). Looked up from germline, CDR1 is MGHRA and CDR2 is YSYEKL. Trimming took 1 base from V and 0 from J, leaving 9 bases between them. CDR3 size: 16 residues. In DNA form, the CDR3 reads TGCGCCAGCAGCCAAGGGGTAGCGGCGAACACCGGGGAGCTGTTTTCT. The encoded protein is CASSQGVAANTGELFS.

The sample holds a few counts of this clone. The V and J genes are TRBV6-2 or TRBV6-3 and TRBJ1-1; no definite D call. This CDR3 has 14 residues. Germline-derived CDR1 and CDR2 are MNHEY and SVGEGT. Trimming removed 2 bases from V and 5 bases from J, with 12 bases in between. The CDR3 region has the DNA TGTGCCAGCAGTTACGCCCCCCCGGGAACTGAAGCTTTCTTT. Translated: CASSYAPPGTEAFF.

This clone was found a few times. A read error is likely, as this CDR3 ends without the conserved phenylalanine or tryptophan. This chain joins TRBV24-1 and TRBJ2-7; D not resolved. The germline CDR1 and CDR2 sequences are KGHDR and SFDVKD. The CDR3 contains 15 residues. V lost 9 bases and J 0 bases, leaving 17 bases between the germline ends. CDR3 region: CATCVGSVSSYEQYL. For the CDR3, the DNA is TGTGCCACCTGTGTTGGCAGCGTAAGCTCCTACGAGCAGTACCTC.

Concerning this clone itself: Other DNA sequences of this sample code for an identical CDR3. V gene TRBV5-1 combines with J gene TRBJ2-1, with D possibly matching TRBD2 (6 bases). This CDR3 region has 14 residues. The germline gives CDR1 SGHRS, CDR2 YFSETQ. Deletions cut 2 bases from V and 7 bases from J, with 13 bases between. The CDR3 sequence is CASSLGGAENEQFF. The CDR3 DNA follows: TGCGCCAGCAGCTTAGGAGGGGCGGAAAATGAGCAGTTCTTC.

The chain combines TRBV20-1 with TRBJ1-2; no clear D gene. The CDR3 loop spans 12 amino acids. Germline lookup yields CDR1 DFQATT and CDR2 SNEGSKA (reference sequence). Trimming removed 5 bases from V and 5 bases from J, with 12 bases in between. In DNA, the CDR3 is TGCAGTGCTCCTTGGGTGCTGTATGGCTACACCTTC. Amino acids: CSAPWVLYGYTF.

By frequency in the sample, this clone is medium-sized. The rearrangement links TRBV20-1 to TRBJ2-5, with D perhaps TRBD1 (6 bases). V was shortened by 0 bases and J by 1 base, with 12 bases between the two germline ends. CDR1 and CDR2 (germline): DFQATT, SNEGSKA (reference sequence). The CDR3 runs to 15 residues. DNA for the CDR3: TGCAGTGCTAGAGAGGTGGGGGCAGCCCAAGAGACCCAGTACTTC. It codes for CSAREVGAAQETQYF.

Judged by abundance, this clone is medium-sized (0.01 to 0.1%). Given a much more abundant clone one base away, this may be a read error. This same CDR3 is encoded by further DNA sequences in the sample. The chain couples TRBV4-3 to TRBJ2-2; 7 bases map to TRBD1. The CDR3 runs 14 residues. Germline assignment: CDR1 LGHNA and CDR2 YSLEER. CDR3 region: CASSEDRNTGELFF. The CDR3 DNA is TGCGCCAGCAGCGAGGACAGGAACACTGGGGAGCTGTTTTTT.

Only a few counts were recorded for this clone. CDR3 sequence reads: CASRPGSQAFF. CDR3 sequence (DNA): TGTGCCAGCAGACCAGGGTCGCAAGCTTTCTTT. J is TRBJ1-1 and V is TRBV6-1, with D possibly matching TRBD1 (5 bases). The CDR3 totals 11 residues. Germline V gene data show CDR1 as MNHNS and CDR2 as SASEGT. Trimming pared 6 bases from V and 9 bases from J, leaving 11 bases between.

The chain links TRBV11-2 to TRBJ1-2; no clear D. Germline V gene data show CDR1 as SGHAT and CDR2 as FQNNGV. The CDR3 is made up of 13 amino acids. Trimming pared 1 base from V and 6 bases from J, leaving 9 bases between. The CDR3 DNA reads as TGTGCCAGCAGCTTAGCTGCCCCCAATGGCTACACCTTC. Translation gives CASSLAAPNGYTF.

This clone is medium-sized in the sample. The rearrangement uses TRBV2 and TRBJ1-6, with D perhaps TRBD1 (5 bases). Germline V gene lookup returns CDR1 SNHLY and CDR2 FYNNEI. This CDR3 comprises 16 residues. The V end lost 1 base, the J end lost 0 bases, and 7 bases lay between the germline ends. This chain's CDR3 is CASSEEGSSYNSPLHF. The CDR3 bases are TGTGCCAGCAGTGAAGAGGGGAGCTCCTATAATTCACCCCTCCACTTT.

The rearrangement uses TRBV20-1 and TRBJ1-1; unclear D gene. Germline V gene sequence: CDR1 DFQATT, CDR2 SNEGSKA (reference sequence). V was trimmed by 2 bases and J by 5 bases, leaving 18 bases between them. CDR3 length: 15 residues. This CDR3 reads CSARILGEGGTEAFF. For the CDR3, the DNA is TGCAGTGCTAGAATATTGGGTGAAGGCGGGACTGAAGCTTTCTTT.

This clone was observed a few times. CDR3 nucleotides: TGTGCCACCAGTGCCCTAAGCGATACGCAGTATTTT. Residues: CATSALSDTQYF. The rearrangement links TRBV24-1 to TRBJ2-3; D call uncertain. The V gene lost 5 bases and the J gene lost 6 bases, with 8 bases spanning the gap. CDR3 size: 12 residues. Germline CDR1 and CDR2: KGHDR and SFDVKD.

The rearrangement links TRBV28 to TRBJ2-7, with TRBD2 identical over 7 bases. Trimming at V came to 3 bases and at J to 4 bases, leaving 12 bases not matched to a gene. CDR1 and CDR2 from the germline V gene are MDHEN and SYDVKM. The CDR3 has 16 amino acids. The CDR3 spells CASSLFGGRGGYEQYF. The CDR3 DNA sequence: TGTGCCAGCAGTTTGTTCGGGGGGAGGGGCGGATACGAGCAGTACTTC.

This clone came up many times. The chain couples TRBV6-2 or TRBV6-3 to TRBJ2-7, with 14 bases that match TRBD2. The CDR3 totals 16 residues. Germline CDR1 MNHEY, CDR2 SVGEGT. Germline trimming cut 5 bases from V and 6 bases from J; bases unmatched to any gene: 9. The CDR3 region has the DNA TGTGCCAGCAGTGTGGGACTAGCGGGGGCCCTTGTCGAGCAGTACTTC. It specifies CASSVGLAGALVEQYF.

This rearrangement joins TRBV12-3 or TRBV12-4 to TRBJ2-2, with TRBD1 identical over 8 bases. J lost 4 bases, V lost 5 bases, and 6 bases had no gene match. This CDR3 contains 15 residues. CDR3 region: CASSPRQGSTGELFF. CDR3 sequence (DNA): TGTGCCAGCAGTCCGCGACAGGGGAGCACCGGGGAGCTGTTTTTT.

The chain is built from TRBV5-1 and TRBJ2-3; TRBD1 might be the D (5 bases). Between the trimmed V and J ends, which lost 0 bases and 3 bases, there was a span of 8 bases. CDR1 is SGHRS, CDR2 YFSETQ, per germline. The length of the CDR3 is 14 residues. As DNA, the CDR3 is TGCGCCAGCAGCTTGGGCAGGGCGACAGATACGCAGTATTTT. Translating it yields CASSLGRATDTQYF.